Below are 17 T cell receptor beta chains sequenced from a single sample in a study of blood T cell repertoires in COVID-19 (dated by TCRdb to 2018 to 2021). Libraries were prepared through the immunoSEQ multiplex PCR assay. This immuneACCESS table, as held by TCRdb, lists in-frame sequences with V and J called but not all clones. Of the missing ones, under half trace to an unresolved V gene in checked studies; the others have no known cause. Here the sample has under 45,000 clones; over 70% occur a single time. Around 15% of the sample goes to the ten largest clones. Specimen: peripheral blood. The receptors were sampled from a man between 60 and 75 years old with active COVID-19.

The V gene is TRBV14, the J gene TRBJ1-3; 7 bases match TRBD1. CDR1 is SGHDN, CDR2 FVKESK, per germline. The J segment lost 0 bases and the V segment lost 4 bases, leaving 6 bases of the junction unmatched. This CDR3 spans 16 amino acids. The CDR3 DNA reads TGTGCCAGCAGCCCGAGACAGGGCGTCTCTGGAAACACCATATATTTT. Its protein product is CASSPRQGVSGNTIYF.

The chain has TRBV3-1 (or the pseudogene TRBV3-2) and TRBJ2-7, with 11 bases matching TRBD2. V was clipped by 6 bases and J by 2 bases; unmatched bases: 6. The CDR3 covers 15 residues. Germline CDR1 and CDR2: LGHDT and YNNKEL (reference sequence). The CDR3: CASRQGTSGTYEQYF. CDR3 coding DNA: TGTGCCAGCAGACAGGGGACTAGCGGAACCTACGAGCAGTACTTC.

In its sample, this clone is medium-sized. The rearrangement links TRBV2 to TRBJ2-5; a possible D gene is TRBD2 (5 bases). The CDR3 length is 11 residues. V lost 9 bases and J 6 bases, leaving 11 bases between the germline ends. CDR1 is SNHLY and CDR2 is FYNNEI in the germline V gene. The CDR3 DNA reads TGTGCCAGTCCGCGAGGGCAGACCCAGTACTTC. Protein product: CASPRGQTQYF.

The chain combines TRBV5-4 with TRBJ2-1, with 7 nucleotides matching TRBD1. The J segment lost 4 bases and the V segment lost 4 bases, leaving 2 bases of the junction unmatched. The CDR3 runs 13 residues. CDR1 SGHNT and CDR2 YYREEE come from the germline V gene (reference sequence). The CDR3 spells CASSPGQYNEQFF. The CDR3 DNA reads TGTGCCAGCAGCCCGGGACAGTACAATGAGCAGTTCTTC. The full variable domain, completed using reference TRBV5-4 and TRBJ2-1, is ETGVTQSPTHLIKTRGQQVTLRCSSQSGHNTVSWYQQALGQGPQFIFQYYREEENGRGNFPPRFSGLQFPNYSSELNVNALELDDSALYLCASSPGQYNEQFFGPGTRLTVL.

The V gene is TRBV24-1, the J gene TRBJ2-1, with 14 bases matching TRBD2. Germline values: CDR1 KGHDR, CDR2 SFDVKD. The ends lost 6 bases at V and 6 bases at J; junction bases unmatched: 3. There are 15 residues in the CDR3. The CDR3 loop is CATSQGLAGVNEQFF. The CDR3 bases are TGTGCCACCAGTCAGGGACTAGCGGGAGTCAATGAGCAGTTCTTC.

The rearrangement uses TRBV27 and TRBJ1-1, with D perhaps matching TRBD1 (5 bases). The V gene lost 0 bases and the J gene lost 0 bases, with 8 bases spanning the gap. Germline CDR1 and CDR2: MNHEY and SMNVEV (reference sequence). CDR3 length: 15 residues. CDR3 amino acids: CASSLSTAMNTEAFF. CDR3 bases: TGTGCCAGCAGTTTATCGACAGCTATGAACACTGAAGCTTTCTTT.

The V gene is TRBV3-1 (or the pseudogene TRBV3-2), the J gene TRBJ2-7, with TRBD1 matching 9 bases. Germline values: CDR1 LGHDT, CDR2 YNNKEL (reference sequence). The CDR3 has 15 residues. V lost 6 bases to trimming and J lost 5 bases; unmatched junction nucleotides: 11. Written as DNA, the CDR3 is TGTGCCAGCAGGGATGCCGGGACAGGGTTCGACGAGCAGTACTTC. Its translation is CASRDAGTGFDEQYF.

J is TRBJ2-1 and V is TRBV7-3; TRBD1 agrees at 9 bases. V shed 4 bases, J shed 3 bases, and the junction held 4 bases outside the gene matches. The CDR3 contains 15 residues. Germline V CDR1 and CDR2: SGHTA, FQGTGA. The CDR3 DNA reads as TGTGCCAGCAGCTCGGGACAGGGAGTCTACAATGAGCAGTTCTTC. Translated: CASSSGQGVYNEQFF.

The J gene is TRBJ1-1, the V gene TRBV11-3; no clear D gene. The V end lost 2 bases, the J end lost 0 bases, and 4 bases lay between the germline ends. The CDR3 sequence is 13 residues long. CDR1 is SGHNT and CDR2 is YENEEA in the germline V gene. CDR3 amino acids: CASSLQLNTEAFF. CDR3 DNA: TGTGCCAGCAGCTTACAATTGAACACTGAAGCTTTCTTT.

V is TRBV19 and J is TRBJ2-2; 7 nucleotides agree with TRBD1. Germline CDR1 is LNHDA and CDR2 is SQIVND (reference sequence). Losses at the gene ends were 7 bases for V and 1 base for J; bases not matched to a gene: 6. This CDR3 has 15 residues. CDR3: CASKNRGRNTGELFF. The CDR3 nucleotides read TGTGCCAGTAAAAACAGGGGTCGGAACACCGGGGAGCTGTTTTTT.

CDR3: CASSLRAGATSYEQYF. CDR3 coding DNA: TGTGCCAGCAGCTTAAGAGCGGGAGCCACCTCCTACGAGCAGTACTTC. V and J are TRBV7-2 and TRBJ2-7; 8 bases line up with TRBD2. Germline trimming cut 2 bases from V and 0 bases from J; bases unmatched to any gene: 6. The germline V gene has CDR1 SGHTA and CDR2 FQGNSA. The CDR3 runs to 16 residues.

CDR3 protein: CASRLTGTYEQYF. In DNA form, the CDR3 reads TGTGCCAGCAGGCTAACAGGGACCTACGAGCAGTACTTC. This rearrangement joins TRBV28 to TRBJ2-7, with D perhaps matching TRBD1 (6 bases). The CDR3 loop spans 13 amino acids. Per the germline V gene, CDR1 is MDHEN and CDR2 is SYDVKM. Trimming stripped 6 bases from V and 2 bases from J, with 11 bases between.

The chain combines TRBV19 with TRBJ2-7, with D possibly TRBD2 on 5 matching bases. CDR1 is LNHDA and CDR2 is SQIVND in the germline V gene (reference sequence). CDR3 length equals 14 residues. The germline V and J ends were trimmed by 5 bases and 1 base, with 12 bases remaining between them. CDR3 residues: CASSSRTGSYEQYF. The CDR3 bases are TGTGCCAGTAGTTCACGGACGGGGTCCTACGAGCAGTACTTC.

The CDR3 nucleotides are TGTGCCAGCAGTGTAGCTTACGAGCAGTACTTC. This gives the protein CASSVAYEQYF. The chain uses TRBV25-1 and TRBJ2-7; no definite D call. The CDR3 totals 11 residues. In germline, CDR1 is MGHDK, CDR2 SYGVNS. V lost 4 bases to trimming and J lost 4 bases, with 5 bases between them.

The chain employs TRBV11-3 and TRBJ2-5; TRBD2 aligns across 9 bases. The CDR3 totals 15 residues. The germline gives CDR1 SGHNT, CDR2 YENEEA. Germline trimming cut 5 bases from V and 5 bases from J; bases unmatched to any gene: 9. For the CDR3, the DNA is TGTGCCAGCAGCGCGGGGGCGGGAGGGCCGGAGACCCAGTACTTC. This gives the protein CASSAGAGGPETQYF.

The chain carries TRBV11-2 and TRBJ2-7; TRBD1 aligns across 9 bases. This CDR3 has 18 amino acids. CDR1 is SGHAT, CDR2 FQNNGV, per germline. The V segment lost 0 bases and the J segment 3 bases; nucleotides outside the gene matches: 12. The CDR3 DNA follows: TGTGCCAGCAGCTTAGACAATCGACCGGGACAGGGAGGCTACGAGCAGTACTTC. Residues: CASSLDNRPGQGGYEQYF.

This clone occurred once. This chain connects TRBV19 to TRBJ1-1; 8 positions agree with TRBD1. The CDR3 consists of 12 residues. V dropped 3 bases and J dropped 10; count of bases not matched to a gene: 4. Germline V gene data show CDR1 as LNHDA and CDR2 as SQIVND (reference sequence). In DNA, the CDR3 is TGTGCCAGTAGTATTACCAGGGGGCGAGCTTTCTTT. Its protein is CASSITRGRAFF.